This T cell receptor beta chain was retrieved from a study of T cell responses to AZD1222 COVID-19 vaccine. This table comes from immunoSEQ multiplex PCR, and its TCRdb copy is limited to in-frame clones, with some not included. Here the sample spans 100,000 to 150,000 clones, roughly 90% being singletons. CDR1 is GTSNPN and CDR2 is SVGIG in the germline V gene (reference sequence). Trimming cost V 4 bases and J 3 bases; bases outside gene matches: 6. This CDR3 spans 14 amino acids. This chain uses TRBV30 with TRBJ1-5; 7 bases map to TRBD1. The sequence came from an adult in good health. Sequencing used peripheral blood, obtained on day 0 of AZD1222 vaccination. CDR3 residues: CAWNPTGYNQPQHF. DNA for the CDR3: TGTGCCTGGAACCCGACAGGGTACAATCAGCCCCAGCATTTT.